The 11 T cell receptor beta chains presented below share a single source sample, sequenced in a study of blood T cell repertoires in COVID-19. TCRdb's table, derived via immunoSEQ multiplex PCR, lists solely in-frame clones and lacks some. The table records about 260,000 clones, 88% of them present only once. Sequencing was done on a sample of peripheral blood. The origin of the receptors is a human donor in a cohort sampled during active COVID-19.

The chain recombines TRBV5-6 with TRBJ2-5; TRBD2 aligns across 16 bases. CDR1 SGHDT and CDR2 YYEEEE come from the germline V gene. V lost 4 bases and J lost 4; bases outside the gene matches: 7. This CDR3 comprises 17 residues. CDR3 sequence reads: CASSTPGLAGGLETQYF. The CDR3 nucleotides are TGTGCCAGCAGCACACCGGGACTAGCGGGAGGGCTAGAGACCCAGTACTTC.

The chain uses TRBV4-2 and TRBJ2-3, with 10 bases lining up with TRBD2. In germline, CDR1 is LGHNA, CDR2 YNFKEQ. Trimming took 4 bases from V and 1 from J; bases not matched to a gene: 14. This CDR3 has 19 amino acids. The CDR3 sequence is CASSLSGLAGVGGTDTQYF. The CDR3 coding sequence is TGTGCCAGCAGCCTCTCCGGGCTAGCGGGAGTCGGGGGCACAGATACGCAGTATTTT.

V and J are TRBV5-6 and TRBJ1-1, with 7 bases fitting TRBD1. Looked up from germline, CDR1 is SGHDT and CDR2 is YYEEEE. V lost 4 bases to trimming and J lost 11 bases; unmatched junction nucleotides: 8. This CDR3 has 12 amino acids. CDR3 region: CASSTVTGWAFF. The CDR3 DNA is TGTGCCAGCAGCACAGTGACAGGGTGGGCTTTCTTT.

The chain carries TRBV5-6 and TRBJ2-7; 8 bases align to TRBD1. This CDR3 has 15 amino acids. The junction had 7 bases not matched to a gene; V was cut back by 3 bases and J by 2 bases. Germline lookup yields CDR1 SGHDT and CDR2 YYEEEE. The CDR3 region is CASSSGTGPTYEQYF. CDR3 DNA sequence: TGTGCCAGCAGCTCTGGGACAGGTCCTACCTACGAGCAGTACTTC.

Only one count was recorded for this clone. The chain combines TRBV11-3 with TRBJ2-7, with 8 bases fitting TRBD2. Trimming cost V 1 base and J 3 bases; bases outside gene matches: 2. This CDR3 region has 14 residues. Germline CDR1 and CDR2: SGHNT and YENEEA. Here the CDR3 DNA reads TGTGCCAGCAGCTTAGGGGGACTAGTCTACGAGCAGTACTTC. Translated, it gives CASSLGGLVYEQYF.

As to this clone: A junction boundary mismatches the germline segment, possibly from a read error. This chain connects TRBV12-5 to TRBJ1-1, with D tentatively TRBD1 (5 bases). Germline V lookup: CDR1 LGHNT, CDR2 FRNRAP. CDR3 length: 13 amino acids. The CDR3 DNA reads TGTGCTAGTGCTTTGCCAACAGGCGCGGAAGCTTTCTTT. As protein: CASALPTGAEAFF.

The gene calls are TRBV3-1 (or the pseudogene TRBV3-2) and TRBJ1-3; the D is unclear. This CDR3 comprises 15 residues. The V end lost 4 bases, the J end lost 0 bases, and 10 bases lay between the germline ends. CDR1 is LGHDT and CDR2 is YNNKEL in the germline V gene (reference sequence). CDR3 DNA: TGTGCCAGCAGCCCTACAGTGAGCTCTGGAAACACCATATATTTT. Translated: CASSPTVSSGNTIYF.

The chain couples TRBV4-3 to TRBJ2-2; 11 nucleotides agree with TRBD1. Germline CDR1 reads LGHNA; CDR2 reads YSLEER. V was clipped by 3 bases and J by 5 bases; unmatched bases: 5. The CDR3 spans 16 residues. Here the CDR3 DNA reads TGCGCCAGCAGCCAGAGGGGGACAGGGGGTACCGGGGAGCTGTTTTTT. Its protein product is CASSQRGTGGTGELFF.

Here the CDR3 reads CASSLLGQGITGELFF. The CDR3 coding sequence is TGCGCCAGCAGCTTGTTGGGACAGGGGATTACCGGGGAGCTGTTTTTT. V gene TRBV5-1 combines with J gene TRBJ2-2, with TRBD1 matching over 10 bases. This CDR3 is 16 amino acids long. J lost 5 bases, V lost 1 base, and 5 bases had no gene match. Germline CDR1 reads SGHRS; CDR2 reads YFSETQ.

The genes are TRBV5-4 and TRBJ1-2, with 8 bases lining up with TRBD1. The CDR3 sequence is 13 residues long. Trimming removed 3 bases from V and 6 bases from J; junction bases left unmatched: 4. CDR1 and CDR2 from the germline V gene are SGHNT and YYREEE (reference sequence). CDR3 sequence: CASSWTGRNGYTF. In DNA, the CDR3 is TGTGCCAGCAGCTGGACAGGGAGGAATGGCTACACCTTC.

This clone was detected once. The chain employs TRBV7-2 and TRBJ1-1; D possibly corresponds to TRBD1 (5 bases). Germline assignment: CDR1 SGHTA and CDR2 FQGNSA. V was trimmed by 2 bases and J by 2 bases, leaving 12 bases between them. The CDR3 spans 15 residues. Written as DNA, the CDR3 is TGTGCCAGCAGCTTATACTACAGGAGAAACACTGAAGCTTTCTTT. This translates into CASSLYYRRNTEAFF.